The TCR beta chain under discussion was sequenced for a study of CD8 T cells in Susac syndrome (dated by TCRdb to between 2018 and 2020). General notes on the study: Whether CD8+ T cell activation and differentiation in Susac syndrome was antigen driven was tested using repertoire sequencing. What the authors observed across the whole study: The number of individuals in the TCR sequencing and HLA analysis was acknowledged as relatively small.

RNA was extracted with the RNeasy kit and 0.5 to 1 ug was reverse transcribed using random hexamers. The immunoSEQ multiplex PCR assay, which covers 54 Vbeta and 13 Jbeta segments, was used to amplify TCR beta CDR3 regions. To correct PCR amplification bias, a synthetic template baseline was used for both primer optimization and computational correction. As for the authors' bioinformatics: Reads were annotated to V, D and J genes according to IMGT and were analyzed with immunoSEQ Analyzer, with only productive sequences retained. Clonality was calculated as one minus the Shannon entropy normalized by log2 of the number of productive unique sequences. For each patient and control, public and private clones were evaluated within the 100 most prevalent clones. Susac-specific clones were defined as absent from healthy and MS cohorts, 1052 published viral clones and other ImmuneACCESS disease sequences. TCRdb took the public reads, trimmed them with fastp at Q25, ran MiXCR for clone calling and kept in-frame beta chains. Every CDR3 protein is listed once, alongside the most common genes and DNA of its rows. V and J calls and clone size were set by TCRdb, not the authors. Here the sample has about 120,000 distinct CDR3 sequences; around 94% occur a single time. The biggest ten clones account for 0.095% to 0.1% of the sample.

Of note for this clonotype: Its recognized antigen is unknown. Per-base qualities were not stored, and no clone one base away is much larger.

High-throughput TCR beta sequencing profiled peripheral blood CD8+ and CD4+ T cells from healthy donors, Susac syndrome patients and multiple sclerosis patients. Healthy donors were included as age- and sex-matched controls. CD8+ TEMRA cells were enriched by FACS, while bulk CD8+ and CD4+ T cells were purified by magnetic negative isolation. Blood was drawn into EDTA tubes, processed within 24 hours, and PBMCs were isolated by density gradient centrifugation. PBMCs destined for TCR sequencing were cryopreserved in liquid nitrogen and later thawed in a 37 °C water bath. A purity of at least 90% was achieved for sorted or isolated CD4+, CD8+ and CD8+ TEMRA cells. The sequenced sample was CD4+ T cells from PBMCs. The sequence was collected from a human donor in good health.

Here the CDR3 is given as CASSQGSGTGTGELFF. The sequence in DNA is TGTGCCAGCAGCCAGGGTAGCGGGACGGGCACCGGGGAGCTGTTTTTT. The V and J segments used are TRBV3-1 and TRBJ2-2, with TRBD2 identical over 8 junction bases. Germline trimming: 3 bases from V, 4 bases from J; junction bases outside gene matches: 7. CDR1 and CDR2, per the germline V gene (reference sequence), are LGHDT and YNNKEL. Inclusive of the bounding cysteine and phenylalanine, the CDR3 is 16 residues long. Only the CDR3 region is kept as DNA, spanning 48 bases read in frame from base 1.